One T cell receptor (beta chain) is described in this entry. V was cut by 0 bases and J by 9 bases, with 13 bases left in between. Germline V gene lookup returns CDR1 SGHRS and CDR2 YFSETQ. The CDR3 runs to 15 residues. TCRdb keeps only in-frame clones here, not all; method: immunoSEQ multiplex PCR. The top ten hold roughly 3.3% of the sample, which has about 340,000 clones, more than 75% seen once. The sample comes from a study of blood T cell repertoires in COVID-19. The receptor was isolated from a woman in her late teens or twenties who had recovered from COVID-19. The sample consisted of peripheral blood. This chain joins TRBV5-1 and TRBJ1-6, with D possibly TRBD1 on 6 matching bases. The DNA for the CDR3 is TGCGCCAGCAGCTTGGGACAGGTTGGGGTTTCACCCCTCCACTTT. Amino acid sequence: CASSLGQVGVSPLHF.